This TCR beta chain was recovered during a study of cytomegalovirus exposure and HLA in healthy donors. Overall study findings and caveats: The study listed 164 cytomegalovirus-associated TCR beta chains. Most observed TCR sequences were rare, whereas some public TCRs were detected in many donors. The tendency of first-cohort TCR clusters to co-occur in the approximately 110 validation repertoires was identified by a subsequent analysis.

The protocol was immunoSEQ multiplex PCR, while the TCRdb copy is restricted to in-frame clones and leaves out a portion. The table records 150,000 to 250,000 clones, approximately 82% of them present only once. As concerns this clone: The antigen is not known.

Trimming cost V 5 bases and J 4 bases, with 8 bases left between them. CDR3 length equals 12 residues. Per germline, CDR1 SGHVS and CDR2 FQNEAQ. The donors were part of the roughly 120-subject validation cohort, which stood apart from the roughly 700-subject first cohort. This TCR came from a woman between 25 and 40 years old in good health and CMV-seropositive. The chain employs TRBV7-8 and TRBJ1-2; D possibly corresponds to TRBD1 (5 bases). The sample was PBMCs. The CDR3 nucleotides read TGTGCCAGCAGCCTAGACAGCTATGGCTACACCTTC. Its translation is CASSLDSYGYTF.